These 14 T cell receptor beta chains were sequenced from one sample in a study of glioma-infiltrating T cells after dendritic cell vaccination. The table came from immunoSEQ multiplex PCR; TCRdb's copy has only in-frame clones and leaves some out. The table lists around 100,000 clones, roughly 79% of them singletons. The starting material was blood, obtained before dendritic cell vaccination. All receptors come from a human donor with glioblastoma.

The chain employs TRBV11-3 and TRBJ2-5, with TRBD2 matching 13 bases. V lost 1 base, J lost 3 bases, and 2 bases stayed unmatched. Germline V CDR1 and CDR2: SGHNT, YENEEA. There are 16 residues in the CDR3. The CDR3 spells CASSLVGTSGEETQYF. CDR3 DNA sequence: TGTGCCAGCAGCTTAGTAGGGACTAGCGGGGAAGAGACCCAGTACTTC.

J is TRBJ1-4 and V is TRBV5-1, with D perhaps matching TRBD1 (5 bases). Germline V gene data show CDR1 as SGHRS and CDR2 as YFSETQ. The germline V and J ends were trimmed by 2 bases and 5 bases, with 10 bases remaining between them. The CDR3 contains 14 residues. The CDR3 nucleotides read TGCGCCAGCAGCTTTCCAGGGTTAAATGAAAAACTGTTTTTT. Its protein product is CASSFPGLNEKLFF.

V and J are TRBV7-2 and TRBJ2-5; weak D call: TRBD1 (5 bases). CDR3 length: 13 amino acids. CDR1 SGHTA and CDR2 FQGNSA come from the germline V gene. V shed 0 bases and J shed 5 bases, with 7 bases lying between them. DNA of the CDR3: TGTGCCAGCAGCTTAGCCAGGGTCGAGACCCAGTACTTC. This sequence encodes CASSLARVETQYF.

This clone was observed a single time. V and J are TRBV6-5 and TRBJ1-5, with D possibly matching TRBD1 (6 bases). Between the trimmed V and J ends, which lost 10 bases and 0 bases, there was a span of 16 bases. CDR3 size: 15 residues. The germline V gene encodes CDR1 MNHEY and CDR2 SVGAGI. The CDR3 DNA sequence: TGTGCCACTGAAAACAGGGAAGATAGCAATCAGCCCCAGCATTTT. Amino acids: CATENREDSNQPQHF.

Comments on this clone: A junction boundary mismatches the germline segment, possibly from a read error. Other DNA variants within this sample encode the same CDR3. J is TRBJ2-7 and V is TRBV4-1; 8 bases agree with TRBD1. The CDR3 is 15 residues long. CDR1 and CDR2 from the germline V gene are MGHRA and YSYEKL. The CDR3 coding sequence is TGCGCCAGCAGCCAGGAGGACAGGGATTCCTACGAGCAATACTTC. Its protein product is CASSQEDRDSYEQYF.

This chain joins TRBV4-3 and TRBJ2-7; unclear D gene. CDR3 length: 14 residues. Germline loops: CDR1 LGHNA, CDR2 YSLEER. V lost 0 bases, J lost 2 bases, and 8 bases lay in between. CDR3 DNA: TGCGCCAGCAGCCAAGACGTAACAACCTACGAGCAGTACTTC. Protein sequence: CASSQDVTTYEQYF.

V is TRBV11-2 and J is TRBJ2-3; weak D call: TRBD1 (6 bases). The CDR3 extends over 15 amino acids. V was shortened by 5 bases and J by 2 bases, with 14 bases between the two germline ends. Germline loops: CDR1 SGHAT, CDR2 FQNNGV. The CDR3 DNA sequence: TGTGCCAGCAGCGTAACACAGGGTTACACAGATACGCAGTATTTT. It is translated as CASSVTQGYTDTQYF.

Notes on this clone: The sample carries other DNA sequences with the same CDR3. The chain carries TRBV11-3 and TRBJ2-1; the match to TRBD2 covers 10 bases. Germline CDR1 reads SGHNT; CDR2 reads YENEEA. The CDR3 extends over 16 amino acids. V lost 1 base and J lost 4; bases outside the gene matches: 4. The CDR3 region is CASSLGTSGVYNEQFF. CDR3 coding DNA: TGTGCCAGCAGCTTAGGTACTAGCGGGGTGTACAATGAGCAGTTCTTC.

This clone was found a few times. The V call is TRBV7-9, the J call TRBJ1-1, with D possibly matching TRBD1 (5 bases). The CDR3 runs to 13 residues. V lost 3 bases and J 4 bases, leaving 9 bases between the germline ends. The germline gives CDR1 SEHNR, CDR2 FQNEAQ (reference sequence). In DNA form, the CDR3 reads TGTGCCAGCAGCTTCATCGGGGGCACTGAAGCTTTCTTT. The encoded protein is CASSFIGGTEAFF. Full variable domain (remainder filled in from reference TRBV7-9 and TRBJ1-1): DTGVSQNPRHKITKRGQNVTFRCDPISEHNRLYWYRQTLGQGPEFLTYFQNEAQLEKSRLLSDRFSAERPKGSFSTLEIQRTEQGDSAMYLCASSFIGGTEAFFGQGTRLTVV.

The gene calls are TRBV19 and TRBJ2-7; 8 bases line up with TRBD1. CDR3 size: 14 residues. Germline CDR1 reads LNHDA; CDR2 reads SQIVND (reference sequence). V shed 6 bases, J shed 2 bases, and the junction held 6 bases outside the gene matches. Here the CDR3 reads CASRLTGDTYEQYF. The CDR3 bases are TGTGCCAGTAGGTTGACAGGGGATACCTACGAGCAGTACTTC.

This sequence joins TRBV4-1 and TRBJ1-6, with 10 bases aligning to TRBD1. V trimming: 7 bases; J trimming: 5 bases; junction bases outside the gene matches: 5. Germline V gene lookup returns CDR1 MGHRA and CDR2 YSYEKL. This CDR3 is 15 amino acids long. The DNA for the CDR3 is TGCGCCAGCAACGAAGGACAGGGGGATAATTCACCCCTCCACTTT. Its translation is CASNEGQGDNSPLHF.

The CDR3 coding sequence is TGTGCCAGCGGCCGGGACAGGGGGATGAACACTGAAGCTTTCTTT. As protein: CASGRDRGMNTEAFF. This sequence joins TRBV2 and TRBJ1-1; 11 bases match TRBD1. The CDR3 is 15 amino acids. V lost 8 bases and J lost 0; bases outside the gene matches: 5. Germline lookup yields CDR1 SNHLY and CDR2 FYNNEI.

The CDR3, as DNA: TGTGCCAGCAATCCCTCGGGGCGGCGGGGCGAGCAGTACTTC. This codes for CASNPSGRRGEQYF. The chain combines TRBV7-9 with TRBJ2-7, with D possibly being TRBD2 (6 bases). V was shortened by 7 bases and J by 6 bases, with 19 bases between the two germline ends. CDR3 length equals 14 residues. CDR1 and CDR2 from the germline V gene are SEHNR and FQNEAQ (reference sequence).

In its sample, this clone was seen a few times. The chain joins TRBV2 to TRBJ1-6; D is uncertain. Germline V gives CDR1 SNHLY, CDR2 FYNNEI. Trimming stripped 6 bases from V and 5 bases from J, with 5 bases between. The CDR3 length is 12 residues. The CDR3 reads CASSQNNSPLHF. In DNA form, the CDR3 reads TGTGCCAGCAGCCAAAATAATTCACCCCTCCACTTT.